Sequencing of this T cell receptor (beta chain) was carried out in a study of blood T cell repertoires in COVID-19. Across the whole study: Acute and convalescent COVID-19 specimens originated in the United States, Italy and Spain. The cDNA or gDNA used as material had been derived from T cells, B-cell-depleted T cells, or PBMCs.

CDR1 is LGHNT and CDR2 is FRNRAP in the germline V gene. The CDR3 covers 14 residues. The germline V and J ends were trimmed by 4 bases and 3 bases, with 7 bases remaining between them. In the original analysis: It was from reference gene primer amplification that nucleated cell counts were estimated. The table came from immunoSEQ multiplex PCR; TCRdb's copy has only in-frame clones and leaves some out. V and J calls and clone size are given by that table; D and trimming were obtained from the DNA. The table has just over 95,000 clones, 90% seen once. Sequences were obtained from peripheral blood. The receptor comes from a man in his 60s with acute or convalescent COVID-19. V usage is TRBV12-5 and J usage is TRBJ2-6, with D possibly matching TRBD1 (6 bases). Here the CDR3 reads CASGSGDGANVLTF. The CDR3 coding sequence is TGTGCTAGTGGTTCAGGGGATGGGGCCAACGTCCTGACTTTC.